The 13 T cell receptor beta chains below all came from one sample that was sequenced in a study of blood T cell repertoires in COVID-19. Libraries were prepared by immunoSEQ multiplex PCR; TCRdb keeps only in-frame clonotypes and omits some of them. This table has under 130,000 clones, around 92% appearing once. The material sequenced was peripheral blood. These receptors all come from an older woman with acute or convalescent COVID-19.

The chain recombines TRBV28 with TRBJ2-5; 7 bases match TRBD2. J lost 2 bases, V lost 7 bases, and 4 bases had no gene match. Per the germline V gene, CDR1 is MDHEN and CDR2 is SYDVKM. This CDR3 has 13 amino acids. The CDR3 region is CASTPGGQETQYF. The DNA for the CDR3 is TGTGCCAGCACCCCCGGGGGGCAAGAGACCCAGTACTTC.

The V call is TRBV27, the J call TRBJ1-6; no clear D. Germline V gene data show CDR1 as MNHEY and CDR2 as SMNVEV (reference sequence). There are 14 residues in the CDR3. V gave up 0 bases and J gave up 7 bases, with 7 bases separating them. CDR3 nucleotides: TGTGCCAGCAGTTTATCGAGGCAGAATTCACCCCTCCACTTT. Translation: CASSLSRQNSPLHF.

This chain joins TRBV19 and TRBJ2-1, with 7 bases fitting TRBD2. The CDR3 is 15 residues long. V shed 10 bases and J 0 bases; nucleotides not matched to a gene: 9. Germline V lookup: CDR1 LNHDA, CDR2 SQIVND (reference sequence). The CDR3 bases are TGTGCCACCTCCTTGGGCGGGAGCTCCTACAATGAGCAGTTCTTC. Its protein product is CATSLGGSSYNEQFF.

CDR3 nucleotide sequence: TGTGCCAGTAGTGCTAGCGGGAGCGGGGGTGAGCAGTTCTTC. Its translation is CASSASGSGGEQFF. V usage is TRBV19 and J usage is TRBJ2-1; 10 bases map to TRBD2. CDR1 is LNHDA, CDR2 SQIVND, per germline (reference sequence). The J segment lost 9 bases and the V segment lost 5 bases, leaving 7 bases of the junction unmatched. This CDR3 contains 14 residues.

The rearrangement uses TRBV10-1 and TRBJ1-5, with 7 bases aligning to TRBD1. This CDR3 region has 20 residues. The V gene end was trimmed by 2 bases and the J gene end by 0 bases; junction bases not matched to a gene: 16. Germline lookup yields CDR1 WNHNN and CDR2 SYGVQD (reference sequence). CDR3 in amino acids: CASSEPLDRDDGSSNQPQHF. CDR3 DNA sequence: TGCGCCAGCAGTGAGCCGCTAGACAGGGATGACGGTTCTAGCAATCAGCCCCAGCATTTT.

This chain connects TRBV6-5 to TRBJ1-1, with a tentative D call TRBD1 (6 bases). CDR1 is MNHEY and CDR2 is SVGAGI in the germline V gene. This CDR3 has 13 amino acids. Trimming took 5 bases from V and 3 from J, leaving 10 bases between them. The CDR3 here is CASSINRDTEAFF. DNA of the CDR3: TGTGCCAGCAGTATCAACAGGGACACTGAAGCTTTCTTT.

This chain joins TRBV15 and TRBJ1-1; 9 nucleotides line up with TRBD1. This CDR3 is 15 amino acids long. V lost 0 bases, J lost 7 bases, and 6 bases stayed unmatched. Germline CDR1 LNHNV, CDR2 YYDKDF (reference sequence). The CDR3 spells CATSRESDRGSEAFF. Here the CDR3 DNA reads TGTGCCACCAGCAGAGAATCCGACAGGGGGAGTGAAGCTTTCTTT.

V usage is TRBV2 and J usage is TRBJ2-3; weak D call: TRBD2 (5 bases). From germline, CDR1 is SNHLY and CDR2 FYNNEI. The CDR3 consists of 14 residues. V was pared by 6 bases and J by 9 bases, with 19 bases between. Here the CDR3 reads CASRPSLVAGTQYF. Here the CDR3 DNA reads TGTGCCAGCAGACCCTCGTTGGTGGCGGGCACGCAGTATTTT. Drawing the rest from reference TRBV2 and TRBJ2-3, the complete variable domain is EPEVTQTPSHQVTQMGQEVILRCVPISNHLYFYWYRQILGQKVEFLVSFYNNEISEKSEIFDDQFSVERPDGSNFTLKIRSTKLEDSAMYFCASRPSLVAGTQYFGPGTRLTVL.

J is TRBJ1-4 and V is TRBV19; 11 nucleotides line up with TRBD1. Trimming took 6 bases from V and 4 from J; bases not matched to a gene: 7. This CDR3 is 16 amino acids long. From germline, CDR1 is LNHDA and CDR2 SQIVND (reference sequence). CDR3 amino acids: CASRRTGGSSNEKLFF. The CDR3 DNA sequence: TGTGCCAGTAGAAGGACAGGGGGCTCTAGTAATGAAAAACTGTTTTTT. Combining the CDR3 with reference TRBV19 and TRBJ1-4 gives the whole variable domain DGGITQSPKYLFRKEGQNVTLSCEQNLNHDAMYWYRQDPGQGLRLIYYSQIVNDFQKGDIAEGYSVSREKKESFPLTVTSAQKNPTAFYLCASRRTGGSSNEKLFFGSGTQLSVL.

This chain joins TRBV5-1 and TRBJ2-3; 10 nucleotides agree with TRBD2. The germline CDR1 and CDR2 sequences are SGHRS and YFSETQ. Trimming at V came to 4 bases and at J to 0 bases, leaving 5 bases not matched to a gene. The CDR3 contains 16 residues. The CDR3 spells CASSEGLARSTDTQYF. For the CDR3, the DNA is TGCGCCAGCAGCGAGGGACTAGCGAGAAGCACAGATACGCAGTATTTT.

The gene calls are TRBV28 and TRBJ1-1; 10 bases match TRBD1. The V and J ends lost 5 bases and 5 bases, in that order; junction bases with no gene match: 5. There are 14 residues in the CDR3. Per germline, CDR1 MDHEN and CDR2 SYDVKM. As DNA, the CDR3 is TGTGCCAGCAGTCTGTGGACAGGGGGTACTGAAGCTTTCTTT. Its translation: CASSLWTGGTEAFF.

The V call is TRBV6-6, the J call TRBJ2-1; 7 bases fit TRBD2. The V and J ends lost 6 bases and 7 bases, in that order; junction bases with no gene match: 12. Germline CDR1 and CDR2: MNHNY and SVGAGI (reference sequence). The CDR3 loop spans 15 amino acids. In nucleotides, the CDR3 is TGTGCCAGCAGCCCACTAGCCGGGAGGATGAATGAGCAGTTCTTC. Its protein is CASSPLAGRMNEQFF.

V usage is TRBV15 and J usage is TRBJ1-6; 10 bases agree with TRBD1. V dropped 5 bases and J dropped 7; count of bases not matched to a gene: 2. The CDR3 runs to 14 residues. The V gene's germline CDR1 is LNHNV and CDR2 YYDKDF (reference sequence). The CDR3 sequence is CATSWTGGNSPLHF. DNA of the CDR3: TGTGCCACCAGCTGGACAGGGGGGAATTCACCCCTCCACTTT.